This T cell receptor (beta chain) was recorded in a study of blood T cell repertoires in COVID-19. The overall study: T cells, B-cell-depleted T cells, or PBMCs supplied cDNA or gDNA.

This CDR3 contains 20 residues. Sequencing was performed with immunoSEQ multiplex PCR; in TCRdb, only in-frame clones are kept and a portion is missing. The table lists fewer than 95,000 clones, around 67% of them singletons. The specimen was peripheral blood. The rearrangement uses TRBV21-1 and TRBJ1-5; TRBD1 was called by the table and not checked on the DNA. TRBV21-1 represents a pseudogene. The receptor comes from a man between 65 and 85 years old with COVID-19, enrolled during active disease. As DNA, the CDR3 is TGTGCCAGCAGCAAAGCTGGGGACAGGGGCCCGCCTTATAGCAATCAGCCCCAGCATTTT. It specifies CASSKAGDRGPPYSNQPQHF.